This T cell receptor (beta chain) is drawn from a study of blood T cell repertoires in COVID-19. Overall study context: From the United States, Italy and Spain came samples of acute and convalescent COVID-19. Sources were T cells, B-cell-depleted T cells, or PBMCs; the material itself was cDNA or gDNA.

Original processing methods: Reference gene primers were amplified, and this amplification served to estimate nucleated cell counts. Assay used: immunoSEQ multiplex PCR; TCRdb lists only in-frame clones, some missing. D and trimming come from the DNA, and the V and J calls and clone size come from that table. The table has 90,000 to 120,000 clones, approximately 84% seen once. V was clipped by 1 base and J by 5 bases; unmatched bases: 13. The CDR3 runs to 17 residues. Per the germline V gene, CDR1 is KGHSH and CDR2 is LQKENI. The rearrangement uses TRBV18 and TRBJ2-5, with 7 nucleotides matching TRBD2. The sequenced sample consisted of peripheral blood. This TCR came from a human donor in a cohort sampled during active COVID-19. CDR3 in amino acids: CASSPRFGGSEIETQYF. CDR3 nucleotide sequence: TGTGCCAGCTCACCACGGTTTGGCGGGAGTGAAATCGAGACCCAGTACTTC. Supplemented by reference TRBV18 and TRBJ2-5, the full variable domain reads NAGVMQNPRHLVRRRGQEARLRCSPMKGHSHVYWYRQLPEEGLKFMVYLQKENIIDESGMPKERFSAEFPKEGPSILRIQQVVRGDSAAYFCASSPRFGGSEIETQYFGPGTRLLVL.